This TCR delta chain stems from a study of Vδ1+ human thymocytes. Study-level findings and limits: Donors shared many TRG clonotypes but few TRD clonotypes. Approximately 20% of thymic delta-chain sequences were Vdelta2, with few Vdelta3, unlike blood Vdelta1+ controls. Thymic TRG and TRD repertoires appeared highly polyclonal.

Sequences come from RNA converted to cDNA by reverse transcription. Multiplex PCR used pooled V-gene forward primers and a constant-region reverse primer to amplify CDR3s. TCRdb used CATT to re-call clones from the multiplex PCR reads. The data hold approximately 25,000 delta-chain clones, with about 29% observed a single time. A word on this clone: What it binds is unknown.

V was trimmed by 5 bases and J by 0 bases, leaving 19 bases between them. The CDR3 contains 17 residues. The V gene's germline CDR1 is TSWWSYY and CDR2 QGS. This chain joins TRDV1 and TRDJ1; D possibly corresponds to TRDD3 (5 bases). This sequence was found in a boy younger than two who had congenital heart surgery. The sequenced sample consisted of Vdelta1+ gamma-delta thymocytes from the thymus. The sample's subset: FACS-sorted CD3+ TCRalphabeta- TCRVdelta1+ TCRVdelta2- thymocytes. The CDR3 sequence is CALGQGTGGQYTDKLIF. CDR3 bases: TGTGCTCTTGGGCAGGGCACTGGTGGACAGTACACCGATAAACTCATCTTT.